This entry is about one T cell receptor beta chain. The germline V gene has CDR1 SNHLY and CDR2 FYNNEI. V lost 4 bases to trimming and J lost 2 bases, with 12 bases between them. The CDR3 sequence is 14 residues long. The data were taken from a study of cytomegalovirus exposure and HLA in healthy donors. Both 60 Vbeta primers and 13 Jbeta primers went into the PCR. The assay was immunoSEQ multiplex PCR, and TCRdb's table has in-frame clones only and misses some. This table has 100,000 to 150,000 clones, more than 65% appearing once. J is TRBJ2-7 and V is TRBV2; maybe TRBD2 (6 bases). Sequenced sample: PBMCs. The source is a woman aged 40 to 50 in good health and CMV-seropositive. CDR3 bases: TGTGCCAGCAGTGTGGGACTCCTGACCTACGAGCAGTACTTC. Protein product: CASSVGLLTYEQYF.